The T cell receptor beta chain described here comes from a study of blood T cell repertoires in COVID-19. Background on the study: Samples of COVID-19 (acute and convalescent) were obtained from the United States, Italy and Spain. In each case, the material was cDNA or gDNA derived from T cells, B-cell-depleted T cells, or PBMCs.

As originally analysed: Quantification of nucleated cells was approximated via reference gene primer amplification. Libraries were prepared by immunoSEQ multiplex PCR; TCRdb keeps only in-frame clonotypes and omits some of them. The V and J calls and clone size are taken from that table; D and trimming were inferred from the DNA. Altogether 300,000 to 450,000 clones are present, approximately 86% being singletons, with the ten largest covering 3%. The ends lost 3 bases at V and 11 bases at J; junction bases unmatched: 3. The CDR3 has 11 amino acids. Germline CDR1 reads SNHLY; CDR2 reads FYNNEI. The chain couples TRBV2 to TRBJ1-1; 7 nucleotides agree with TRBD1. The clonotype originates from a human donor in a cohort sampled during active COVID-19. Sequencing input: peripheral blood. The CDR3 DNA sequence: TGTGCCAGCAGTGAGACAGGGTTCGCTTTCTTT. Protein product: CASSETGFAFF.